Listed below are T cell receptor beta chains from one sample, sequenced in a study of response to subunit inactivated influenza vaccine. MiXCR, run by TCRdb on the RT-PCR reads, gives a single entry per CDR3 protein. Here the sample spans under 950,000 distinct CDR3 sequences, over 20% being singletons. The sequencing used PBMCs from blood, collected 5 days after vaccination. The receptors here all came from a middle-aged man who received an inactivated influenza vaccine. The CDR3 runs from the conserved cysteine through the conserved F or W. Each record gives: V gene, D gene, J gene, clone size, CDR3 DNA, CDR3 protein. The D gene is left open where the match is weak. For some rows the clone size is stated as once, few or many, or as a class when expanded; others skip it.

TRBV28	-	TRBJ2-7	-	TGTGCCAGCAGTTTAAGAGTGGGTGACGGCGAAAGCTCCTACGAGCAGTACTTC	CASSLRVGDGESSYEQYF
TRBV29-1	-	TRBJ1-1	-	TGCAGCGTCGTGGAAGGGGGGACTGAAGCTTTCTTT	CSVVEGGTEAFF
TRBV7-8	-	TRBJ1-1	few	TGTGCCAGCAGCCCCCAGGGCGGGGGGCGATTGGATATGAACACTGAAGCTTTCTTT	CASSPQGGGRLDMNTEAFF
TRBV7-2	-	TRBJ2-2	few	TGTGCCAGCAGCTTACGACTTACGGGGACCGGGGAGCTGTTTTTT	CASSLRLTGTGELFF
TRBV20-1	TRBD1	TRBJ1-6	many	TGCACCGCGGCCAGGGACAGTGGTTCACCCCTCCACTTT	CTAARDSGSPLHF
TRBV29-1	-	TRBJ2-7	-	TGCAGCGTTGCCGTTGTATCCTCCTACGAGCAGTACTTC	CSVAVVSSYEQYF
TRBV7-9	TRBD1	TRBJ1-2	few	TGTGCCAGCATCCCGTCCAGGGGGCGAGGTGGCTACACCTTC	CASIPSRGRGGYTF
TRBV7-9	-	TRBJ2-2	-	TGTGCCAGCAGCCTTAAGGGCAGATTCACCGGGGAGCTGTTTTTT	CASSLKGRFTGELFF
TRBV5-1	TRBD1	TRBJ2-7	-	TGCGCCAGCAGCTTGGCCCCAGACAGGGGGCCCTACGAGCAGTACTTC	CASSLAPDRGPYEQYF
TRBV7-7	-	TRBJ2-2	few	TGTGCTAGCAGCTTAGCGGCAGGGACCGGGGAGCTGTTTTTT	CASSLAAGTGELFF